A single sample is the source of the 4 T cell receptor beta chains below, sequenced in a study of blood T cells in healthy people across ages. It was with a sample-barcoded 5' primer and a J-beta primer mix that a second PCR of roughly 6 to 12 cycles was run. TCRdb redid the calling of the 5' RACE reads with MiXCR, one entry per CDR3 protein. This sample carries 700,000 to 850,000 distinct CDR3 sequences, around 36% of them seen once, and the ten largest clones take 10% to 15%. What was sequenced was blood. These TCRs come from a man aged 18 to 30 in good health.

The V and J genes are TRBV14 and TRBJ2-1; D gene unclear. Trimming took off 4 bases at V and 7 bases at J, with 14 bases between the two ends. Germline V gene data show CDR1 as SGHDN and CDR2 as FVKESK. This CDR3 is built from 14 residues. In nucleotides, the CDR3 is TGTGCCAGCAGCCCCCGCGACTTGGGGAATGAGCAGTTCTTC. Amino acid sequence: CASSPRDLGNEQFF.

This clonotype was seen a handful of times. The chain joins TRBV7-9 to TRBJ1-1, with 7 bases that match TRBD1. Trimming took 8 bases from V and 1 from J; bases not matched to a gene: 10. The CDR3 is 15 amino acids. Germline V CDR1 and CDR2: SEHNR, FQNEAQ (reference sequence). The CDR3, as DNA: TGTGCCAGCTTCCCGCAGGGGGTGAGGAACACTGAAGCTTTCTTT. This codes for CASFPQGVRNTEAFF.

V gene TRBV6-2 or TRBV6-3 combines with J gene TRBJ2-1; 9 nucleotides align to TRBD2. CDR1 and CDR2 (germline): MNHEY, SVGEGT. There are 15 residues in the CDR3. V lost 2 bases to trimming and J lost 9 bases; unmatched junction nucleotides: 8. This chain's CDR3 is CASSYGQRGVGEQFF. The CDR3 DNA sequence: TGTGCCAGCAGTTACGGCCAGCGGGGGGTTGGTGAGCAGTTCTTC.

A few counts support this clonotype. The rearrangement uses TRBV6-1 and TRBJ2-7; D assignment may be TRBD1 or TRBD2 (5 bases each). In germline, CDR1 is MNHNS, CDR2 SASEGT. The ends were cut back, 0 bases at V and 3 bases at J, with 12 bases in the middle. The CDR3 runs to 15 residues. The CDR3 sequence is CASSEAGAGSYEQYF. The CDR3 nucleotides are TGTGCCAGCAGTGAAGCCGGGGCAGGGAGCTACGAGCAGTACTTC.